This is a list of T cell receptor beta chains from one sample in a study of T cell repertoires in cytomegalovirus infection. TCRdb re-derived calls from the reads in MiXCR, one entry per CDR3 protein. The sample consists of around 550,000 distinct CDR3 sequences, more than 20% of them appearing once. Material for sequencing was PBMCs. These receptor sequences come from a human donor in good health (CMV status not recorded). Some clones in this sample may be carry-over from other donors' samples. Both conserved end residues are trimmed from each CDR3. Fields, in order: V gene, CDR3 length, CDR3 protein.

v_gene: TRBV14; len: 14; CDR3aa: ASSQDLVGSGTEAF
v_gene: TRBV6-1; len: 11; CDR3aa: ASTISPNTEAF
v_gene: TRBV18; len: 15; CDR3aa: ASSPYSSAGEVYEQY
v_gene: TRBV6-2/TRBV6-3; len: 16; CDR3aa: ASSQGLAGGLIGETQY
v_gene: TRBV7-9; len: 14; CDR3aa: ASSPRDRGATGELF
v_gene: TRBV28; len: 12; CDR3aa: ASSLSARPTEAF
v_gene: TRBV7-2; len: 13; CDR3aa: ASSAPGTGGEKLF
v_gene: TRBV12-3/TRBV12-4; len: 14; CDR3aa: ASSLAAGAVNSPLH
v_gene: TRBV5-4; len: 12; CDR3aa: ASSPLGEANVLT
v_gene: TRBV27; len: 13; CDR3aa: ASSPTGWPGEKLF
v_gene: TRBV19; len: 11; CDR3aa: ASSIVWQDEAF
v_gene: TRBV3-1; len: 11; CDR3aa: ASSQDRVGELF
v_gene: TRBV5-5; len: 10; CDR3aa: ASSLGPRRAF
v_gene: TRBV20-1; len: 13; CDR3aa: SARGLAGSYNEQF
v_gene: TRBV10-3; len: 12; CDR3aa: AIRPTEYNSPLH
v_gene: TRBV19; len: 11; CDR3aa: ASSPDRAYGYT
v_gene: TRBV29-1; len: 12; CDR3aa: SALGQGKDNEQF
v_gene: TRBV18; len: 13; CDR3aa: ASSPLGQLSYEQY
v_gene: TRBV6-1; len: 13; CDR3aa: ASSGQGVLGETQY
v_gene: TRBV2; len: 11; CDR3aa: ASSDQGWETQY
v_gene: TRBV4-2; len: 11; CDR3aa: ASSSLAAAEQY
v_gene: TRBV5-6; len: 12; CDR3aa: ASSLPSDSYEQY
v_gene: TRBV7-9; len: 10; CDR3aa: ASSLAENTQY
v_gene: TRBV29-1; len: 9; CDR3aa: SVEDREKLF
v_gene: TRBV18; len: 12; CDR3aa: ASSPPAGPGELF
v_gene: TRBV7-2; len: 13; CDR3aa: ASSLPGQSNSPLH
v_gene: TRBV7-9; len: 13; CDR3aa: ASSLSASGANVLT
v_gene: TRBV20-1; len: 13; CDR3aa: SARDGRTGRNEQF
v_gene: TRBV28; len: 14; CDR3aa: ASSQEALGRYYEQY
v_gene: TRBV12-3/TRBV12-4; len: 13; CDR3aa: ASSWPSGMEDTQY
v_gene: TRBV12-3/TRBV12-4; len: 13; CDR3aa: ASSSTGTGVYEQY
v_gene: TRBV5-4; len: 14; CDR3aa: ASSLGVSSYNSPLH
v_gene: TRBV28; len: 11; CDR3aa: ASSLIGGIKLF
v_gene: TRBV7-3; len: 12; CDR3aa: ASSLVAGATGYT
v_gene: TRBV27; len: 14; CDR3aa: ASSFHTAGGENGYT
v_gene: TRBV6-2/TRBV6-3; len: 11; CDR3aa: ASSYQGGTEAF
v_gene: TRBV6-5; len: 12; CDR3aa: ASSRGQGRNEQF
v_gene: TRBV4-3; len: 14; CDR3aa: ASSQDSGPRTDTQY
v_gene: TRBV20-1; len: 11; CDR3aa: SAKQVNTGELF
v_gene: TRBV15; len: 16; CDR3aa: ATSRDRGPITGANVLT
v_gene: TRBV28; len: 13; CDR3aa: ASITAGTANTEAF
v_gene: TRBV7-6; len: 11; CDR3aa: ASSDRADQPQH
v_gene: TRBV6-2/TRBV6-3; len: 14; CDR3aa: ASSYKGGGPRETQY
v_gene: TRBV19; len: 12; CDR3aa: ATMAGLAGAEQF
v_gene: TRBV7-9; len: 17; CDR3aa: ASSHRTTGPFSRPDTQY
v_gene: TRBV5-5; len: 14; CDR3aa: ASSSRAGTGGTEAF
v_gene: TRBV20-1; len: 12; CDR3aa: SARDFDRVHGYT
v_gene: TRBV12-3/TRBV12-4; len: 13; CDR3aa: ASRLSGGSNQPQH
v_gene: TRBV7-2; len: 13; CDR3aa: ASSFTGGVNTEAF
v_gene: TRBV7-2; len: 17; CDR3aa: ASSLLDIRRTGLRYEQY
v_gene: TRBV12-3/TRBV12-4; len: 11; CDR3aa: ASSEGNTGELF
v_gene: TRBV6-1; len: 12; CDR3aa: ASSLQVGYTEAF
v_gene: TRBV6-2/TRBV6-3; len: 17; CDR3aa: ASTHPGGDKLPNTGELF